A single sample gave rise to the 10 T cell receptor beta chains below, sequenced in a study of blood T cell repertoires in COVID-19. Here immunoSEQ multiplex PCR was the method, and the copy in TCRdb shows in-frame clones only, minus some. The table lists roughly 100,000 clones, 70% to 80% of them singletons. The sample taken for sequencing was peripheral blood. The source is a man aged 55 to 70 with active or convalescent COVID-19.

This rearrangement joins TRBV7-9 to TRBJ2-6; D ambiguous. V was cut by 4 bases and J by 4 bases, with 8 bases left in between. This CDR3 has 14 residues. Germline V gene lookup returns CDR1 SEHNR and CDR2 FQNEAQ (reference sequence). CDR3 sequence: CASSSLRGANVLTF. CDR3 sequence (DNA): TGTGCCAGCAGCTCCTTGAGGGGGGCCAACGTCCTGACTTTC.

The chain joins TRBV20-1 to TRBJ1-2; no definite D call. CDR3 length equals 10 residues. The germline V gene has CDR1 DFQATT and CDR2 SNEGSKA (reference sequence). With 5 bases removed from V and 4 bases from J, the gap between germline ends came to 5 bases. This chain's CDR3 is CSAGSYGYTF. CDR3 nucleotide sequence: TGCAGTGCTGGCAGCTATGGCTACACCTTC.

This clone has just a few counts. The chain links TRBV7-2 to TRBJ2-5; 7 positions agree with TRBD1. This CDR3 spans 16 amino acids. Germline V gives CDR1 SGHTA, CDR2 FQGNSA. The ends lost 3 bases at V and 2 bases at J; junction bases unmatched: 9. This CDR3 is CASSFQPPGQQETQYF. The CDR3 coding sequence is TGTGCCAGCAGCTTCCAGCCCCCGGGACAGCAAGAGACCCAGTACTTC.

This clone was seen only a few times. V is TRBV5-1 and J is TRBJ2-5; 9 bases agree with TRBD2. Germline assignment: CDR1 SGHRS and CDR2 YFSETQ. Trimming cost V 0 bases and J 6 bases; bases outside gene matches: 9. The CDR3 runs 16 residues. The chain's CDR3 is CASSLEGSGSGKTQYF. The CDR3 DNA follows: TGCGCCAGCAGCTTGGAGGGTAGCGGGAGTGGTAAGACCCAGTACTTC.

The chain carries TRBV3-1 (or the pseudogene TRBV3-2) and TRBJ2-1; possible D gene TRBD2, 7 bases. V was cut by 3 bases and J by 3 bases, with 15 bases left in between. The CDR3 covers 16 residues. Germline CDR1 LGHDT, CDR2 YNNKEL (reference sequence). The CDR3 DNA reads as TGTGCCAGCAGCCACAGGGGCGGCGGGAGCTACAATGAGCAGTTCTTC. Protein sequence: CASSHRGGGSYNEQFF.

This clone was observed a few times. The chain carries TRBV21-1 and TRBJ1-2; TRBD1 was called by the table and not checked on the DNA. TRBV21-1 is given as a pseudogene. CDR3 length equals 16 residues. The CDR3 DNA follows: TGTGCCAGCACCACCAGGGAGGACAGGGTTCTCTATGGCTACACCTTC. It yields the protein CASTTREDRVLYGYTF.

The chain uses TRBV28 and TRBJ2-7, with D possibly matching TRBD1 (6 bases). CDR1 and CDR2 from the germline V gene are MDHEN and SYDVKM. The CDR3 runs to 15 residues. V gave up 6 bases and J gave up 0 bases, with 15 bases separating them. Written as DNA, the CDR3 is TGTGCCAGCAGCTTTTACAGGGCCAGCTCCTACGAGCAGTACTTC. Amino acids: CASSFYRASSYEQYF.

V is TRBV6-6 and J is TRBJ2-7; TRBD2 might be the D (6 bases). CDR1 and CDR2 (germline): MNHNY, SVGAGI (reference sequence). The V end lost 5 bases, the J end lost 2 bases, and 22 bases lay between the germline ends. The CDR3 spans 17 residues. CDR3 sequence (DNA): TGTGCCAGCAGTCCTAATCAATGGGGGGAAGGGACCTACGAGCAGTACTTC. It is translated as CASSPNQWGEGTYEQYF.

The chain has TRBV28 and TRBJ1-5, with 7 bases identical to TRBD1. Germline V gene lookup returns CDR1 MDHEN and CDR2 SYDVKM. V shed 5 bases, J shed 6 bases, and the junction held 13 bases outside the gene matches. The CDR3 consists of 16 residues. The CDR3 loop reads CASSLGAGGNSQPQHF. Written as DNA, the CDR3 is TGTGCCAGCAGTCTGGGGGCAGGGGGAAACAGTCAGCCCCAGCATTTT.

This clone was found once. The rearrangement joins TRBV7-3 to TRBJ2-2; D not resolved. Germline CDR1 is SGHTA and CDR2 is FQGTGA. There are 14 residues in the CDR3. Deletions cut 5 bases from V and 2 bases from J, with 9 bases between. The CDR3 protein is CASSQFSNTGELFF. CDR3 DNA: TGTGCCAGCAGCCAATTTAGTAACACCGGGGAGCTGTTTTTT.